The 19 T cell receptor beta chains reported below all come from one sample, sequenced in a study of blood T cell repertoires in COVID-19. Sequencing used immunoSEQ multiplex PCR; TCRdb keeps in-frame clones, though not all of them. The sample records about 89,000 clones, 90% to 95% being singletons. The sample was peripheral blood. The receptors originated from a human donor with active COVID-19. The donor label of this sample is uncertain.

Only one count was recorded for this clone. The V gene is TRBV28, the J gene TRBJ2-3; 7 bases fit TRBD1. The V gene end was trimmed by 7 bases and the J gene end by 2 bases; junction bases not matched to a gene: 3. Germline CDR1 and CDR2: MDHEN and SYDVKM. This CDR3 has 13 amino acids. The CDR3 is CASKGQNTDTQYF. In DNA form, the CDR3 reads TGTGCCAGCAAGGGACAGAACACAGATACGCAGTATTTT.

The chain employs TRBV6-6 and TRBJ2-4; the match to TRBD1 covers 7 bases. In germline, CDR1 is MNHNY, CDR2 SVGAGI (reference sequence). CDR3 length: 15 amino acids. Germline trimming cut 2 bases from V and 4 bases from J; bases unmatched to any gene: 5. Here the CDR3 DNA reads TGTGCCAGCAGTTACCATGGGACAGAGAAAAACATTCAGTACTTC. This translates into CASSYHGTEKNIQYF.

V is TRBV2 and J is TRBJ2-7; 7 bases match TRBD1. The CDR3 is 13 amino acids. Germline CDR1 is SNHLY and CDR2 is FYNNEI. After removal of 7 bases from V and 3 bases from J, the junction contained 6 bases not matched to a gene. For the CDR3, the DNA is TGTGCCAGCACCCTGGGACAGCGCTACGAGCAGTACTTC. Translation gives CASTLGQRYEQYF. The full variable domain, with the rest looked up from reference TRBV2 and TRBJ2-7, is EPEVTQTPSHQVTQMGQEVILRCVPISNHLYFYWYRQILGQKVEFLVSFYNNEISEKSEIFDDQFSVERPDGSNFTLKIRSTKLEDSAMYFCASTLGQRYEQYFGPGTRLTVT.

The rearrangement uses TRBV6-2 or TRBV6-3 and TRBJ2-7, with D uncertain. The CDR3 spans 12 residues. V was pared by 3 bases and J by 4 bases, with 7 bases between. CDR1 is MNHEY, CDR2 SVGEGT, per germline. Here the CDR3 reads CASSYRRYEQYF. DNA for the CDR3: TGTGCCAGCAGTTATAGGAGATACGAGCAGTACTTC.

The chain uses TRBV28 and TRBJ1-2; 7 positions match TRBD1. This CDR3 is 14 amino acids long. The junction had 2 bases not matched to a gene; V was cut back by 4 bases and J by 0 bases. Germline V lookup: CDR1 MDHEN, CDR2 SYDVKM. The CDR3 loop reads CASSWTGANYGYTF. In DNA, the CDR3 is TGTGCCAGCAGTTGGACAGGAGCTAACTATGGCTACACCTTC.

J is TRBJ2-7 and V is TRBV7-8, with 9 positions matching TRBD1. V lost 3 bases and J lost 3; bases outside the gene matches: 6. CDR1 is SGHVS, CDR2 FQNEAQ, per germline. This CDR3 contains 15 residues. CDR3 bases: TGTGCCAGCAGCTTTAGCAGGACAGGGGTCTACGAGCAGTACTTC. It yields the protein CASSFSRTGVYEQYF.

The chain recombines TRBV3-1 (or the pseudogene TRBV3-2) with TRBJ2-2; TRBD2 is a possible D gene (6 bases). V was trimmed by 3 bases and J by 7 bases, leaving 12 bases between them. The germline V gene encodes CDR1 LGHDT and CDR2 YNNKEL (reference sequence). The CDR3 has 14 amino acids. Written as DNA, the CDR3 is TGTGCCAGCAGCCATCGGGAGAGGGACGGGGAGCTGTTTTTT. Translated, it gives CASSHRERDGELFF.

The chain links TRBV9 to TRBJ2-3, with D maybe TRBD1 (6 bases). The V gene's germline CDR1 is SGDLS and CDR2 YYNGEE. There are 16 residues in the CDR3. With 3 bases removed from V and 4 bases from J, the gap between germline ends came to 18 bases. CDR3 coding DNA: TGTGCCAGCAGCGAGACTCAGGGGCAGCCGGCAGATACGCAGTATTTT. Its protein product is CASSETQGQPADTQYF.

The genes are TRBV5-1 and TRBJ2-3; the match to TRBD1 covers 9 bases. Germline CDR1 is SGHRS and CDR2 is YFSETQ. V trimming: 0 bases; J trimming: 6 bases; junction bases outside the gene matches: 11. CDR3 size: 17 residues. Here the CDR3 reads CASSLGDRVYAGDTQYF. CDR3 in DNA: TGCGCCAGCAGCTTGGGGGACAGGGTGTATGCGGGGGATACGCAGTATTTT.

This chain's CDR3 is CASSLIRAANEQFF. As DNA, the CDR3 is TGCGCCAGCAGCTTGATCAGGGCCGCTAATGAGCAGTTCTTC. This rearrangement joins TRBV5-1 to TRBJ2-1; perhaps TRBD1 as D (5 bases). V lost 1 base to trimming and J lost 7 bases, with 12 bases between them. This CDR3 spans 14 amino acids. Germline V gene data show CDR1 as SGHRS and CDR2 as YFSETQ.

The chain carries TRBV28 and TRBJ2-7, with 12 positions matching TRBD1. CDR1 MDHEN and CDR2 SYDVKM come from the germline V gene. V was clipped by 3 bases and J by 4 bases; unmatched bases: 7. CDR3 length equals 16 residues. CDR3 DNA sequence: TGTGCCAGCAGTTTGGGCGGGACAGGGGGCCAATACGAGCAGTACTTC. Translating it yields CASSLGGTGGQYEQYF.

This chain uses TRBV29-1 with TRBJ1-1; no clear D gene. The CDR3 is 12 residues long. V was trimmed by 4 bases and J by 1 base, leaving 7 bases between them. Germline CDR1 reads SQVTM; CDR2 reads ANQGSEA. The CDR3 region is CSVVRKNTEAFF. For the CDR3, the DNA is TGCAGCGTTGTTCGTAAGAACACTGAAGCTTTCTTT. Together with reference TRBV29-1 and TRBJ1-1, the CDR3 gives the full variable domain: SAVISQKPSRDICQRGTSLTIQCQVDSQVTMMFWYRQQPGQSLTLIATANQGSEATYESGFVIDKFPISRPNLTFSTLTVSNMSPEDSSIYLCSVVRKNTEAFFGQGTRLTVV.

The CDR3 spells CASSEGVYYGYTF. The CDR3 DNA reads as TGTGCCAGCTCCGAAGGGGTTTACTATGGCTACACCTTC. V usage is TRBV6-5 and J usage is TRBJ1-2, with a weak D call TRBD1 (5 bases). CDR3 length equals 13 residues. CDR1 MNHEY and CDR2 SVGAGI come from the germline V gene. V was trimmed by 8 bases and J by 3 bases, leaving 13 bases between them.

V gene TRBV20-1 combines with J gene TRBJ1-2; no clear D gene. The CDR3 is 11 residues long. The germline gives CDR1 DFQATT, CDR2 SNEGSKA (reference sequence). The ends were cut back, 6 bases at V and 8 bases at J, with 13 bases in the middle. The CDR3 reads CSAPEARGYTF. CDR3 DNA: TGCAGTGCCCCCGAGGCGAGAGGCTACACCTTC.

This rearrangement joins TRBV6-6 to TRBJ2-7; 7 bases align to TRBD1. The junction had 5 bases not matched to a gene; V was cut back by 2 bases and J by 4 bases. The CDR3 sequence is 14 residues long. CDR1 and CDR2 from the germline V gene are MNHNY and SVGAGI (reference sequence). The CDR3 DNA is TGTGCCAGCAGTTACCCCGACAGGGAGTACGAGCAGTACTTC. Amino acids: CASSYPDREYEQYF.

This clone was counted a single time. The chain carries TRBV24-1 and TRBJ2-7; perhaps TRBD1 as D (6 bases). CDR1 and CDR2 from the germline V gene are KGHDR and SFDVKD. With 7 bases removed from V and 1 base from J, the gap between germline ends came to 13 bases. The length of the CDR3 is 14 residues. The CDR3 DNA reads TGTGCCACCAGCGCAGGGGCGCCTTCCTACGAGCAGTACTTC. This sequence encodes CATSAGAPSYEQYF.

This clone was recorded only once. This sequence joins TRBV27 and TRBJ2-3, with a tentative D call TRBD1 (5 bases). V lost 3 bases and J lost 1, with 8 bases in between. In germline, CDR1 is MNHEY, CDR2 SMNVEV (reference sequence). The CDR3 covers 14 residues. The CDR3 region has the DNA TGTGCCAGCAGTTTTCAGGGTGGCACAGATACGCAGTATTTT. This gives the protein CASSFQGGTDTQYF.

CDR3 nucleotides: TGCGCCAGCAGCTTGGCCGTGTGGGGCACCACTGAAGCTTTCTTT. It yields the protein CASSLAVWGTTEAFF. The chain carries TRBV5-1 and TRBJ1-1, with a weak D call TRBD1 (5 bases). V was pared by 0 bases and J by 4 bases, with 13 bases between. Germline-derived CDR1 and CDR2 are SGHRS and YFSETQ. The CDR3 covers 15 residues.

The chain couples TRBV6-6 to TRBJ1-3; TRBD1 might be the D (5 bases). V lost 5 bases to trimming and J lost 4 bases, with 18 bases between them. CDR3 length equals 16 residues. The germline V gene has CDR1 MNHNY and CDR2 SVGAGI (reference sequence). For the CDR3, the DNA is TGTGCCAGCAGTCGCGTCATTGGACAAAAGGGAAACACCATATATTTT. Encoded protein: CASSRVIGQKGNTIYF.